This paragraph covers one T cell receptor beta chain sequence. These data come from a study of OX40 agonist ivuxolimab in advanced cancers. Generated by immunoSEQ multiplex PCR, the TCRdb table keeps only in-frame clones and is missing some. The repertoire holds around 48,000 clones, with around 84% as singletons. CDR1 and CDR2 from the germline V gene are LGHNA and YSLEER. CDR3 length: 15 residues. The V and J ends lost 0 bases and 4 bases respectively, with 11 bases between them. The sequences come from CD4+ or CD8+ T cells sorted from blood, collected in a trial of the OX40 agonist ivuxolimab. The V gene is TRBV4-3, the J gene TRBJ2-3; D unresolved. This TCR came from an adult with an advanced solid tumor such as melanoma, head and neck, liver or kidney cancer. CDR3 coding DNA: TGCGCCAGCAGCCAAGAACCTAGTTCCGCAGATACGCAGTATTTT. It specifies CASSQEPSSADTQYF.